The 28 T cell receptor beta chains given below trace back to one sample, sequenced in a study of T cell repertoires in cytomegalovirus infection. Using its own MiXCR run on the reads, TCRdb lists one record per CDR3 protein. Of approximately 340,000 distinct CDR3 sequences in the sample, about 27% were seen once. Their cognate antigens are unknown. Source: cultured PBMCs, taken from culture after CMV antigen stimulation. All receptors come from a human donor in good health (CMV status not recorded). Some clones in this sample may be carry-over from other donors' samples.

This clonotype showed up many times. The V and J genes are TRBV7-2 and TRBJ1-5; no firm D call. Trimming took off 5 bases at V and 5 bases at J, with 10 bases between the two ends. This CDR3 has 13 residues. The germline V gene encodes CDR1 SGHTA and CDR2 FQGNSA. Here the CDR3 reads CASSRSEDQPQHF. The CDR3, as DNA: TGTGCCAGCAGCAGGTCCGAAGATCAGCCCCAGCATTTT.

There are a few counts of this clonotype. At one boundary the junction diverges from the germline segment, which might be a read error. The chain employs TRBV7-6 and TRBJ2-1; 8 nucleotides line up with TRBD2. Looked up from germline, CDR1 is SGHVS and CDR2 is FNYEAQ. There are 13 residues in the CDR3. The CDR3 is CASSFDPGGEQFF. CDR3 sequence (DNA): TGTGCTAGCAGCTTCGACCCGGGAGGGGAGCAGTTCTTC.

The chain has TRBV25-1 and TRBJ2-1, with D possibly TRBD1 on 5 matching bases. Per the germline V gene, CDR1 is MGHDK and CDR2 is SYGVNS. The CDR3 consists of 14 residues. The V end lost 3 bases, the J end lost 7 bases, and 13 bases lay between the germline ends. In nucleotides, the CDR3 is TGTGCCAGCAGTGAGGCAGGGTCTCTGAATGAGCAGTTCTTC. This codes for CASSEAGSLNEQFF. Full variable domain (rest looked up from reference TRBV25-1 and TRBJ2-1): EADIYQTPRYLVIGTGKKITLECSQTMGHDKMYWYQQDPGMELHLIHYSYGVNSTEKGDLSSESTVSRIRTEHFPLTLESARPSHTSQYLCASSEAGSLNEQFFGPGTRLTVL.

The chain carries TRBV5-1 and TRBJ2-2; D remains unclear. Germline V gene sequence: CDR1 SGHRS, CDR2 YFSETQ. V gave up 4 bases and J gave up 0 bases, with 22 bases separating them. This CDR3 has 19 residues. In nucleotides, the CDR3 is TGCGCCAGCAGCCCGCGATTTTACGGATGGGTATCGAACACCGGGGAGCTGTTTTTT. Protein product: CASSPRFYGWVSNTGELFF.

This rearrangement joins TRBV20-1 to TRBJ2-3; D is perhaps TRBD2 (5 bases). V lost 6 bases and J lost 0, with 13 bases in between. Germline CDR1 DFQATT, CDR2 SNEGSKA (reference sequence). CDR3 length: 14 residues. CDR3 in amino acids: CSAIRGPSTDTQYF. DNA for the CDR3: TGCAGTGCCATACGCGGGCCGAGCACAGATACGCAGTATTTT.

This clonotype was seen a handful of times. V usage is TRBV19 and J usage is TRBJ1-5; the D gene is possibly TRBD1 (5 bases). Germline V CDR1 and CDR2: LNHDA, SQIVND (reference sequence). This CDR3 comprises 13 residues. The V end was cut by 6 bases, the J end by 3 bases, with 9 bases between. The DNA of the CDR3 is TGTGCCAGTAGGGACACCTACAATCAGCCCCAGCATTTT. This codes for CASRDTYNQPQHF.

The rearrangement links TRBV7-2 to TRBJ1-5; D not resolved. Trimming removed 1 base at V and 0 bases at J, with 10 bases between. The germline CDR1 and CDR2 sequences are SGHTA and FQGNSA. This CDR3 is 16 amino acids long. The CDR3 loop reads CASSLGSMYSNQPQHF. In nucleotides, the CDR3 is TGTGCCAGCAGCTTAGGGTCCATGTATAGCAATCAGCCCCAGCATTTT.

This clonotype was picked up a small number of times. The chain employs TRBV12-3 or TRBV12-4 and TRBJ2-7; the match to TRBD2 covers 7 bases. CDR3 length equals 14 residues. V was pared by 8 bases and J by 2 bases, with 9 bases of the junction left unmatched. The CDR3, as DNA: TGTGCCAGCGGTGTGAGGGGAGGGACCTACGAGCAGTACTTC. Protein: CASGVRGGTYEQYF.

The chain employs TRBV10-3 and TRBJ2-1; D call uncertain. This CDR3 comprises 14 residues. Germline-derived CDR1 and CDR2 are ENHRY and SYGVKD. V was clipped by 3 bases and J by 5 bases, with 11 bases between them. The CDR3: CAISDPDDNNEQFF. Here the CDR3 DNA reads TGTGCCATCAGTGACCCTGACGACAACAATGAGCAGTTCTTC.

The V gene is TRBV29-1, the J gene TRBJ1-1; D remains unclear. The CDR3 sequence is 13 residues long. V was trimmed by 2 bases and J by 6 bases, leaving 13 bases between them. Germline CDR1 SQVTM, CDR2 ANQGSEA. The CDR3 bases are TGCAGCGTTGAACCAAGACTTGCCGCTGAAGCTTTCTTT. Translating it yields CSVEPRLAAEAFF.

This clonotype was found many times. The chain employs TRBV19 and TRBJ1-5; D ambiguous. The germline CDR1 and CDR2 sequences are LNHDA and SQIVND (reference sequence). V lost 5 bases and J lost 0, with 11 bases in between. The CDR3 extends over 15 amino acids. The CDR3 DNA sequence: TGTGCCAGTAGTGTGACCGGTCATAGCAATCAGCCCCAGCATTTT. It translates to CASSVTGHSNQPQHF.

V usage is TRBV11-2 and J usage is TRBJ2-1; no clear D. Trimming removed 1 base from V and 5 bases from J, with 12 bases in between. The CDR3 has 15 amino acids. The germline V gene has CDR1 SGHAT and CDR2 FQNNGV. The CDR3 protein is CASSLGRSRNNEQFF. CDR3 DNA: TGTGCCAGCAGCTTAGGTCGTAGCCGGAACAATGAGCAGTTCTTC. The full variable domain, rest sourced from reference TRBV11-2 and TRBJ2-1, is EAGVAQSPRYKIIEKRQSVAFWCNPISGHATLYWYQQILGQGPKLLIQFQNNGVVDDSQLPKDRFSAERLKGVDSTLKIQPAKLEDSAVYLCASSLGRSRNNEQFFGPGTRLTVL.

CDR3 residues: CASREQGGNGYTF. CDR3 bases: TGTGCCAGCAGAGAACAGGGTGGCAATGGCTACACCTTC. This rearrangement joins TRBV7-2 to TRBJ1-2, with D tentatively TRBD1 (6 bases). Deletions cut 6 bases from V and 6 bases from J, with 14 bases between. Germline loops: CDR1 SGHTA, CDR2 FQGNSA. This CDR3 has 13 amino acids.

In DNA form, the CDR3 reads TGTGCCAGCAGTCTAGGCGGGGACCTCTACGAGCAGTACTTC. It yields the protein CASSLGGDLYEQYF. J is TRBJ2-7 and V is TRBV12-3 or TRBV12-4; TRBD2 is a possible D gene (6 bases). The CDR3 loop spans 14 amino acids. V was clipped by 5 bases and J by 3 bases, with 14 bases between them.

The rearrangement uses TRBV12-5 and TRBJ1-2; 7 bases map to TRBD1. CDR3 length equals 18 residues. After removal of 0 bases from V and 0 bases from J, the junction contained 10 bases not matched to a gene. From germline, CDR1 is LGHNT and CDR2 FRNRAP. In nucleotides, the CDR3 is TGTGCTAGTGGTTTGGTAGTCGTACGGCAGGGGGCTAACTATGGCTACACCTTC. It yields the protein CASGLVVVRQGANYGYTF.

This clonotype was counted between two and nine times. The chain joins TRBV6-5 to TRBJ2-3; unclear D gene. Germline CDR1 reads MNHEY; CDR2 reads SVGAGI. This CDR3 contains 12 residues. V dropped 8 bases and J dropped 6 bases, with 12 bases sitting between them. The CDR3 DNA reads TGTGCCAGCGGTTTCTCAGCGGATACGCAGTATTTT. It specifies CASGFSADTQYF.

The J gene is TRBJ1-2, the V gene TRBV5-6; 8 bases are a match to TRBD1. CDR3 length: 17 amino acids. The germline CDR1 and CDR2 sequences are SGHDT and YYEEEE. The V segment lost 0 bases and the J segment 2 bases; nucleotides outside the gene matches: 9. The CDR3: CASSLDPPRTGNYGYTF. The CDR3 coding sequence is TGTGCCAGCAGCTTGGATCCCCCGAGGACAGGGAACTATGGCTACACCTTC. Complete variable domain (other parts from reference TRBV5-6 and TRBJ1-2): DAGVTQSPTHLIKTRGQQVTLRCSPKSGHDTVSWYQQALGQGPQFIFQYYEEEERQRGNFPDRFSGHQFPNYSSELNVNALLLGDSALYLCASSLDPPRTGNYGYTFGSGTRLTVV.

This clonotype has ten or more counts. The chain links TRBV7-9 to TRBJ1-4; 12 nucleotides agree with TRBD1. CDR3 length equals 17 residues. V lost 5 bases, J lost 5 bases, and 9 bases stayed unmatched. The V gene's germline CDR1 is SEHNR and CDR2 FQNEAQ (reference sequence). CDR3 in amino acids: CASSNPGQGAENEKLFF. The CDR3 DNA is TGTGCCAGCAGCAACCCGGGACAGGGGGCGGAAAATGAAAAACTGTTTTTT.

The J gene is TRBJ2-3, the V gene TRBV7-9; D remains ambiguous. Germline V lookup: CDR1 SEHNR, CDR2 FQNEAQ (reference sequence). The CDR3 covers 14 residues. V was pared by 8 bases and J by 1 base, with 13 bases between. CDR3 sequence reads: CASGAWPGTDTQYF. The CDR3 nucleotides are TGTGCCAGCGGCGCTTGGCCTGGCACAGATACGCAGTATTTT.

This chain uses TRBV20-1 with TRBJ2-1; 8 nucleotides align to TRBD1. Trimming removed 4 bases from V and 4 bases from J; junction bases left unmatched: 6. CDR1 is DFQATT and CDR2 is SNEGSKA in the germline V gene (reference sequence). This CDR3 has 14 residues. For the CDR3, the DNA is TGCAGTGCTATAGACAGGGGAAGGTACAATGAGCAGTTCTTC. Residues: CSAIDRGRYNEQFF.

The chain is built from TRBV25-1 and TRBJ1-4; 8 bases agree with TRBD1. The CDR3 extends over 13 amino acids. V was clipped by 4 bases and J by 8 bases; unmatched bases: 3. Germline CDR1 is MGHDK and CDR2 is SYGVNS. The CDR3 here is CASSARGREKLFF. In DNA, the CDR3 is TGTGCCAGCAGTGCCAGGGGGCGAGAAAAACTGTTTTTT.

This clonotype showed up just once. The chain links TRBV12-3 or TRBV12-4 to TRBJ1-2; D is possibly TRBD1 (5 bases). The CDR3 length is 15 residues. V was cut by 8 bases and J by 4 bases, with 20 bases left in between. CDR3 in amino acids: CASQRQSAHTYGYTF. CDR3 nucleotide sequence: TGTGCCAGCCAGCGACAGTCTGCTCATACCTATGGCTACACCTTC.

The chain links TRBV3-1 to TRBJ2-7, with D possibly matching TRBD2 (5 bases). Trimming took off 6 bases at V and 6 bases at J, with 18 bases between the two ends. The CDR3 consists of 14 residues. Per germline, CDR1 LGHDT and CDR2 YNNKEL (reference sequence). The CDR3 protein is CASRAGSLASEQYF. Written as DNA, the CDR3 is TGTGCCAGCAGGGCGGGTAGCCTAGCAAGCGAGCAGTACTTC.

At least ten counts were recorded for this clonotype. The V and J genes are TRBV7-8 and TRBJ1-1; D gene unclear. Germline assignment: CDR1 SGHVS and CDR2 FQNEAQ. The CDR3 totals 16 residues. Between the trimmed V and J ends, which lost 0 bases and 2 bases, there was a span of 13 bases. The CDR3 sequence: CASSLAKGEENTEAFF. In DNA, the CDR3 is TGTGCCAGCAGCTTAGCAAAGGGTGAGGAAAACACTGAAGCTTTCTTT.

This clonotype was counted between two and nine times. The chain has TRBV10-3 and TRBJ1-2; 9 bases align to TRBD1. In germline, CDR1 is ENHRY, CDR2 SYGVKD. This CDR3 spans 16 amino acids. The ends lost 2 bases at V and 1 base at J; junction bases unmatched: 5. The CDR3 coding sequence is TGTGCCATCAGTGAGCCTCGGACAGGGGATAACTATGGCTACACCTTC. It yields the protein CAISEPRTGDNYGYTF.

This clonotype was counted between two and nine times. The chain joins TRBV6-2 or TRBV6-3 to TRBJ1-2; the D is unclear. This CDR3 comprises 17 residues. Germline CDR1 reads MNHEY; CDR2 reads SVGEGT. V was clipped by 2 bases and J by 4 bases, with 20 bases between them. For the CDR3, the DNA is TGTGCCAGCAGTTACGAGCAGGTTCACGATGTAGGCTATGGCTACACCTTC. Translating gives CASSYEQVHDVGYGYTF.

This chain links TRBV27 with TRBJ1-2, with D possibly being TRBD1 (5 bases). This CDR3 region has 12 residues. Germline CDR1 MNHEY, CDR2 SMNVEV (reference sequence). V was cut by 6 bases and J by 8 bases, with 13 bases left in between. The CDR3 nucleotides are TGTGCCAGCAGATCCACAGGAGAAGGCTACACCTTC. It yields the protein CASRSTGEGYTF.

With respect to this clonotype: The germline gene is not matched at one end of the junction; a read error may be the cause. V gene TRBV5-3 combines with J gene TRBJ2-5; TRBD2 matches 7 bases. TRBV5-3 is treated as an ORF (open reading frame) with a function not yet certain. The CDR3 totals 15 residues. CDR3 in amino acids: CASSSPWGGIETQYF. The CDR3 nucleotides read TGTGCCAGCAGCTCCCCCTGGGGGGGGATAGAGACCCAGTACTTC.